This T cell receptor (beta chain) came from a study of regulatory T cells in long-lasting Graves disease. The V end lost 5 bases, the J end lost 2 bases, and 10 bases lay between the germline ends. This CDR3 spans 15 amino acids. CDR1 is PRHDT and CDR2 is FYEKMQ in the germline V gene (reference sequence). Indicated time point: newly diagnosed GD, antithyroid drugs for less than 3 months. Scientists built the TCR library using RNA that was extracted from PBMCs. Xi'an, China, was home to the endocrinology department that provided patients. Only a few counts were recorded for this clonotype. CDR3 regions were amplified by Arm-PCR using iRepertoire HTBI primers to build TCR beta libraries. TCRdb recomputed calls from the multiplex PCR reads with MiXCR, one row per CDR3 protein. The sample contains 300,000 to 400,000 distinct CDR3 sequences, over 15% of which appear only once. The sample was also reused in another study, on T cells in Graves' hyperthyroidism and ophthalmopathy.

The source is a man aged 35 to 55 with Graves disease. V gene TRBV13 combines with J gene TRBJ2-6, with D unresolved. Sequencing was performed on peripheral blood mononuclear cells (PBMCs), taken at new diagnosis, from a patient treated with antithyroid drugs. The CDR3 DNA is TGTGCCAGCAGCATAACAATAGCTGGGGCCAACGTCCTGACTTTC. The encoded protein is CASSITIAGANVLTF.